The TCR beta chain under discussion was sequenced for a study of cytomegalovirus exposure and HLA in healthy donors. Background on the study: For the approximately 360 genotyped donors, roughly 80% fell within the Caucasian-associated ancestry cluster.

General study results and limits: Further analysis was carried out later, and it showed several of the most significant clusters appearing linked to common viral pathogens. In a later analysis, V- and J-gene trimming of beta chains associated with a DCLRE1C missense variant, replicated independently.

Amplification used 60 Vbeta primers and 13 Jbeta primers. Data came from immunoSEQ multiplex PCR; TCRdb stores just in-frame clones and leaves some out. The sample shows 50,000 to 70,000 clones, approximately 60% of them seen only once. Details on this clone: What it binds is not known.

The sequenced material came from PBMCs. This clonotype originated in a man aged 25 to 40 in good health and CMV-seronegative.

The DNA of the CDR3 is TGCGCCAGCAGCACCGAGACAGGGAACTATGGCTACACCTTC. This codes for CASSTETGNYGYTF. The V call is TRBV5-1, the J call TRBJ1-2; 7 positions match TRBD1. The germline gives CDR1 SGHRS, CDR2 YFSETQ. J gave up 2 bases and V 4 bases, and 5 bases lay outside the gene matches. The CDR3 covers 14 residues.